This TCR beta chain emerged from a study of T cells in Graves' hyperthyroidism and ophthalmopathy. This clonotype was observed many times. The CDR3 loop spans 17 amino acids. J lost 3 bases, V lost 4 bases, and 8 bases had no gene match. In germline, CDR1 is KGHDR, CDR2 SFDVKD. The CDR3 regions of TCR beta were amplified from RNA transcripts. The TCR CDR3 first-round RT-PCR relied on the HTBI primer set. TCRdb reanalysed the multiplex PCR reads using MiXCR and keeps one entry per CDR3 protein. The repertoire holds roughly 700,000 distinct CDR3 sequences, with around 13% as singletons. The chain links TRBV24-1 to TRBJ2-1, with TRBD1 matching 10 bases. The receptor's source is a woman younger than 35 with Graves' hyperthyroidism. Sequencing was done on a sample of blood. The CDR3 region is CATSEGTGASNYNEQFF. DNA of the CDR3: TGTGCCACCAGTGAAGGGACAGGGGCCAGCAACTACAATGAGCAGTTCTTC.